Each of the 10 T cell receptor beta chains below was sequenced from the same sample in a study of molecular identifiers for immune sequencing clone quantification. TCRdb reanalysed the PCR reads using MiXCR and keeps one entry per CDR3 protein. The sample has roughly 630,000 distinct CDR3 sequences; less than 30% are singletons. What was sequenced was naive CD8+ T cells from blood, with Jurkat cell RNA spiked in. Subset reported: FACS-sorted CD8+CD4-CCR7+CD45RA+ naive T cells. The receptors here all came from a human donor in good health. Some libraries in this study had Jurkat cell RNA spiked in.

The chain uses TRBV6-5 and TRBJ2-2; 9 bases map to TRBD2. CDR1 is MNHEY and CDR2 is SVGAGI in the germline V gene. Unmatched junction bases numbered 6, after V lost 2 bases and J lost 2 bases. The CDR3 is made up of 17 amino acids. This CDR3 reads CASSYEALAGNTGELFF. Written as DNA, the CDR3 is TGTGCCAGCAGTTACGAGGCTCTAGCGGGAAACACCGGGGAGCTGTTTTTT.

The count of this clonotype is one. This sequence may be a read error, since a much larger clone differs from it by one base. The chain has TRBV9 and TRBJ2-3; the D is unclear. Germline V CDR1 and CDR2: SGDLS, YYNGEE. This CDR3 region has 16 residues. The DNA for the CDR3 is TGTGCCAGCAGCGCCCAAGTTGACCCTCGCACAGATACGCTGTATTTT. This translates into CASSAQVDPRTDTLYF. The complete variable domain, with remaining parts taken from reference TRBV9 and TRBJ2-3, reads DSGVTQTPKHLITATGQRVTLRCSPRSGDLSVYWYQQSLDQGLQFLIQYYNGEERAKGNILERFSAQQFPDLHSELNLSSLELGDSALYFCASSAQVDPRTDTLYFGPGTRLTVL.

With regard to this clonotype: Just one base apart from a much larger clone, this may be a read error. The chain uses TRBV4-3 and TRBJ1-1, with 7 bases lining up with TRBD1. Germline-derived CDR1 and CDR2 are LGHNA and YSLEER. CDR3 length equals 18 residues. CDR3 DNA: TGCGCCAGCAGCCAAGAGATTCAAGGGACAGCCATGAACACTGAAGCTTCCTTT. Encoded protein: CASSQEIQGTAMNTEASF.

This clonotype was found a few times. The gene calls are TRBV13 and TRBJ2-7; 11 bases fit TRBD2. V was pared by 5 bases and J by 2 bases, with 5 bases of the junction left unmatched. The germline V gene encodes CDR1 PRHDT and CDR2 FYEKMQ (reference sequence). CDR3 length: 15 amino acids. This CDR3 is CASSEGLAATYEQYF. DNA for the CDR3: TGTGCCAGCAGCGAGGGACTAGCGGCGACCTACGAGCAGTACTTC.

In the case of this clonotype: A junction end diverges from the germline sequence, so it may reflect a read error. This sequence joins TRBV4-2 and TRBJ1-5; 8 nucleotides match TRBD1. Germline lookup yields CDR1 LGHNA and CDR2 YNFKEQ. CDR3 length equals 17 residues. CDR3 in amino acids: CASSQEYQGAGNQLQHF. The DNA of the CDR3 is TGTGCCAGCAGCCAAGAGTACCAGGGGGCTGGCAATCAGCTCCAGCATTTT.

Points on this clonotype: A junction end diverges from the germline sequence, so it may reflect a read error. V gene TRBV19 combines with J gene TRBJ2-7, with 7 bases identical to TRBD1. The CDR3 has 15 residues. Germline CDR1 reads LNHDA; CDR2 reads SQIVND (reference sequence). CDR3: CASSKGDRNYNEQNF. CDR3 nucleotides: TGTGCCAGTAGTAAGGGGGACAGAAACTACAACGAGCAGAACTTC.

This clonotype appeared a few times. CDR3 sequence (DNA): TGTGCCAGCAGGTCCGGGACAGCATTATACGAGCAGTACTTC. Protein product: CASRSGTALYEQYF. The chain recombines TRBV6-1 with TRBJ2-7, with 7 bases lining up with TRBD1. J lost 4 bases, V lost 6 bases, and 9 bases had no gene match. Germline V gives CDR1 MNHNS, CDR2 SASEGT. The CDR3 totals 14 residues.

The sample holds many counts of this clonotype. The V gene is TRBV6-1, the J gene TRBJ1-3; D is uncertain. Germline CDR1 MNHNS, CDR2 SASEGT. The ends were cut back, 7 bases at V and 6 bases at J, with 16 bases in the middle. The CDR3 is 14 amino acids. CDR3 region: CASNRIAPENTIYF. CDR3 DNA: TGTGCCAGCAACCGGATAGCCCCAGAAAACACCATATATTTT.

This clonotype has just a few counts. The chain has TRBV19 and TRBJ2-2; 7 nucleotides agree with TRBD2. Germline loops: CDR1 LNHDA, CDR2 SQIVND (reference sequence). Trimming at V came to 7 bases and at J to 5 bases, leaving 4 bases not matched to a gene. The CDR3 runs 13 residues. The CDR3 sequence: CASKFSGTGELFF. CDR3 nucleotides: TGTGCCAGTAAATTTAGCGGGACCGGGGAGCTGTTTTTT.

This clonotype was seen at least ten times. In DNA, the CDR3 is TGCGCCAGCAGCCAAGATACTGGCGGGGTATACGAGCAGTACTTC. Amino acid sequence: CASSQDTGGVYEQYF. The rearrangement links TRBV4-3 to TRBJ2-7, with D possibly matching TRBD2 (6 bases). V lost 0 bases to trimming and J lost 4 bases, with 13 bases between them. The CDR3 loop spans 15 amino acids. Per the germline V gene, CDR1 is LGHNA and CDR2 is YSLEER.